This T cell receptor (beta chain) was identified during a study of beta chain features in type 1 diabetes. Study conclusions and caveats: Patients with type 1 diabetes carried fewer insertions and had more deletions at their VDJ junctions.

Expressed TCRB transcripts were sequenced, since all the RNA that had been isolated was reverse transcribed. The assay was immunoSEQ multiplex PCR, and TCRdb's table has in-frame clones only and misses some. The sample contains almost 350,000 clones, less than 20% of which appear only once. CD45RO/CCR7/CD25/CD127/CD95/CD27 sorting isolated CD4+ naive, central memory, regulatory and stem cell-like memory cells. Trimming stripped 0 bases from V and 9 bases from J, with 9 bases between. This CDR3 has 13 amino acids. Per the germline V gene, CDR1 is SGHTA and CDR2 is FQGNSA. With regard to this clone: What it recognizes is unknown.

The TCR originated in a woman between 18 and 29 years old in good health. Material for sequencing was naive CD4+ T cells from blood. V and J are TRBV7-2 and TRBJ2-1; tentative D call: TRBD2 (5 bases). The CDR3 DNA follows: TGTGCCAGCAGCTTAGCGGTACTAGTTGAGCAGTTCTTC. Its translation: CASSLAVLVEQFF.